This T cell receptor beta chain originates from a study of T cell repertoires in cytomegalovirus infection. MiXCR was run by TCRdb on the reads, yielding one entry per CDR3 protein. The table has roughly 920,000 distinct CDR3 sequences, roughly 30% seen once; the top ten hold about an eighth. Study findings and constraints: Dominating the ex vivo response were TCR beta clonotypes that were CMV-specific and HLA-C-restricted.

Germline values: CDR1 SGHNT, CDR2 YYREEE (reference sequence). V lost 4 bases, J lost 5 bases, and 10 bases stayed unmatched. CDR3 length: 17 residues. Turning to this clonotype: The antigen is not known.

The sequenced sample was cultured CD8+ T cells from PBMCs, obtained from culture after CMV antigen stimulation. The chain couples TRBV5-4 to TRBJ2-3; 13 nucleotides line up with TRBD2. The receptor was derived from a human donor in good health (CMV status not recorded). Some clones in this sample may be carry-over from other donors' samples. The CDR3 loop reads CASSPTAGLAGEDTQYF. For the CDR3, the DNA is TGTGCCAGCAGCCCAACCGCTGGACTAGCGGGGGAAGATACGCAGTATTTT.